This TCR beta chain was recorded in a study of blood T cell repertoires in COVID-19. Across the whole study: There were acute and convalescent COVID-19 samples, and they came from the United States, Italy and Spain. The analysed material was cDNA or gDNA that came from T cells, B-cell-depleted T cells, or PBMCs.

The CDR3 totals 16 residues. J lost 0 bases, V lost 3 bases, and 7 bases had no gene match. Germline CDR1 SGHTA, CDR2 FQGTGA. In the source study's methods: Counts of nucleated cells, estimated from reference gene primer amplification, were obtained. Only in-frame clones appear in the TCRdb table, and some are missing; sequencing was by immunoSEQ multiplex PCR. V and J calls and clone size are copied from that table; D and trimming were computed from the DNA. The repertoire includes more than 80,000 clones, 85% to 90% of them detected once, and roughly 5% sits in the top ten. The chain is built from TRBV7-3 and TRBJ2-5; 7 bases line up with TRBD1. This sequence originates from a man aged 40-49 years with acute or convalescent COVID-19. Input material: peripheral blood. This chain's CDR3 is CASSLTGRRDQETQYF. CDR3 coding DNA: TGTGCCAGCAGCTTGACAGGGCGGCGGGACCAAGAGACCCAGTACTTC.